One sample yielded the 24 T cell receptor beta chains listed below, sequenced in a study of cytomegalovirus exposure and HLA in healthy donors. The PCR employed 60 Vbeta primers together with 13 Jbeta primers. Here immunoSEQ multiplex PCR was the method, and the copy in TCRdb shows in-frame clones only, minus some. This specimen shows more than 45,000 clones; the ten leading clones hold less than 15%. The sequenced sample was PBMCs. These receptors were collected from a woman in her thirties in good health and CMV-seropositive.

The V gene is TRBV10-3, the J gene TRBJ2-7; D not resolved. V gave up 6 bases and J gave up 2 bases, with 11 bases separating them. There are 13 residues in the CDR3. The germline gives CDR1 ENHRY, CDR2 SYGVKD. The CDR3 DNA follows: TGTGCCATCAGGGTGACACAGACCTACGAGCAGTACTTC. Translated: CAIRVTQTYEQYF.

The chain recombines TRBV29-1 with TRBJ2-1; TRBD2 matches at 9 bases. The CDR3 contains 16 residues. Germline trimming cut 4 bases from V and 0 bases from J; bases unmatched to any gene: 7. From germline, CDR1 is SQVTM and CDR2 ANQGSEA. DNA for the CDR3: TGCAGCGTTGTAGCTAGCGGGACAAGCTCCTACAATGAGCAGTTCTTC. Its translation: CSVVASGTSSYNEQFF.

The chain couples TRBV18 to TRBJ2-6; D ambiguous. The CDR3 consists of 13 residues. Deletions cut 7 bases from V and 1 base from J, with 5 bases between. Germline CDR1 reads KGHSH; CDR2 reads LQKENI. This chain's CDR3 is CASLESGANVLTF. Here the CDR3 DNA reads TGTGCCAGCTTGGAGTCTGGGGCCAACGTCCTGACTTTC. Full variable domain (missing parts from reference TRBV18 and TRBJ2-6): NAGVMQNPRHLVRRRGQEARLRCSPMKGHSHVYWYRQLPEEGLKFMVYLQKENIIDESGMPKERFSAEFPKEGPSILRIQQVVRGDSAAYFCASLESGANVLTFGAGSRLTVL.

The V gene is TRBV5-6, the J gene TRBJ2-3, with D possibly TRBD1 on 6 matching bases. The CDR3 loop spans 15 amino acids. With 0 bases removed from V and 8 bases from J, the gap between germline ends came to 16 bases. Germline assignment: CDR1 SGHDT and CDR2 YYEEEE. In DNA form, the CDR3 reads TGTGCCAGCAGCTTGGCCCACAGGGCCCGGTTTACGCAGTATTTT. Amino acids: CASSLAHRARFTQYF.

V usage is TRBV30 and J usage is TRBJ2-1, with D possibly TRBD2 on 7 matching bases. Germline CDR1 reads GTSNPN; CDR2 reads SVGIG (reference sequence). The CDR3 consists of 17 residues. Trimming cost V 5 bases and J 8 bases, with 28 bases left between them. The CDR3 DNA reads TGTGCCTGGGCGGACAGTCTAGGACTAGACGTTTTCGATGAGCAGTTCTTC. Amino acid sequence: CAWADSLGLDVFDEQFF.

The genes are TRBV6-1 and TRBJ2-2, with TRBD2 matching over 7 bases. Germline V gene sequence: CDR1 MNHNS, CDR2 SASEGT. V shed 2 bases and J 4 bases; nucleotides not matched to a gene: 1. The length of the CDR3 is 14 residues. The CDR3 DNA reads as TGTGCCAGCAGTGAAACTAGCGTCACCGGGGAGCTGTTTTTT. Translation: CASSETSVTGELFF.

This chain joins TRBV5-4 and TRBJ2-7, with 9 positions matching TRBD1. Germline-derived CDR1 and CDR2 are SGHNT and YYREEE (reference sequence). The CDR3 totals 14 residues. Trimming cost V 3 bases and J 7 bases; bases outside gene matches: 8. The CDR3 nucleotides are TGTGCCAGCAGCTCCCAACAGGGGGCGAAAGAGCAGTACTTC. Encoded protein: CASSSQQGAKEQYF. Complete variable domain (other parts from reference TRBV5-4 and TRBJ2-7): ETGVTQSPTHLIKTRGQQVTLRCSSQSGHNTVSWYQQALGQGPQFIFQYYREEENGRGNFPPRFSGLQFPNYSSELNVNALELDDSALYLCASSSQQGAKEQYFGPGTRLTVT.

The chain carries TRBV1 and TRBJ2-5; TRBD2, the table's D call, was not compared with the DNA. TRBV1 is a documented pseudogene. CDR3 length equals 14 residues. CDR3 region: CTSSQETSGSSQYF. The CDR3 DNA reads as TGCACCAGCAGCCAAGAAACTAGCGGGAGTTCCCAGTACTTC.

The chain uses TRBV5-1 and TRBJ1-1; tentatively, D is TRBD1 (5 bases). The CDR3 loop spans 14 amino acids. The germline V and J ends were trimmed by 7 bases and 6 bases, with 19 bases remaining between them. Per the germline V gene, CDR1 is SGHRS and CDR2 is YFSETQ. The CDR3 sequence: CASADLVPGSEAFF. The CDR3 bases are TGCGCCAGCGCGGATTTGGTCCCAGGGTCTGAAGCTTTCTTT.

The CDR3 DNA follows: TGCGCCAGCAGCCAATCGGGACTAGCGGGAGCCGAGCAGTACTTC. Translating it yields CASSQSGLAGAEQYF. V gene TRBV4-1 combines with J gene TRBJ2-7; 14 nucleotides agree with TRBD2. This CDR3 has 15 amino acids. With 2 bases clipped from V and 6 bases from J, the junction kept 3 bases outside the gene matches. CDR1 is MGHRA, CDR2 YSYEKL, per germline.

The rearrangement uses TRBV5-6 and TRBJ2-1; D possibly corresponds to TRBD2 (7 bases). CDR3 length: 15 amino acids. Per germline, CDR1 SGHDT and CDR2 YYEEEE. V was pared by 3 bases and J by 6 bases, with 16 bases between. The CDR3 bases are TGTGCCAGCAGCTCAACCGGGGGGACAACCAATGAGCAGTTCTTC. Its protein is CASSSTGGTTNEQFF.

The chain uses TRBV30 and TRBJ1-4; 7 nucleotides line up with TRBD1. V dropped 4 bases and J dropped 5; count of bases not matched to a gene: 4. This CDR3 has 13 residues. The germline gives CDR1 GTSNPN, CDR2 SVGIG (reference sequence). The CDR3 reads CAWMGTDNEKLFF. The CDR3 DNA reads TGTGCCTGGATGGGGACAGACAATGAAAAACTGTTTTTT.

The chain couples TRBV11-2 to TRBJ1-4; possible D gene TRBD1, 5 bases. V lost 1 base, J lost 7 bases, and 13 bases lay in between. CDR3 length equals 15 residues. The germline gives CDR1 SGHAT, CDR2 FQNNGV. CDR3 region: CASSLGTLKTEKLFF. The CDR3, as DNA: TGTGCCAGCAGCTTAGGGACACTTAAAACTGAAAAACTGTTTTTT.

V and J are TRBV5-6 and TRBJ2-1, with 12 bases aligning to TRBD2. V was pared by 0 bases and J by 5 bases, with 3 bases of the junction left unmatched. The germline gives CDR1 SGHDT, CDR2 YYEEEE. This CDR3 is 16 amino acids long. CDR3 nucleotides: TGTGCCAGCAGCTTGGAGGCTAGCGGGGGGGACAATGAGCAGTTCTTC. Its protein is CASSLEASGGDNEQFF.

The CDR3 DNA is TGCAGCGTTGAGTCAGGGGGAGGCTATGGCTACACCTTC. This encodes CSVESGGGYGYTF. The chain combines TRBV29-1 with TRBJ1-2, with 7 positions matching TRBD1. V shed 3 bases and J 4 bases; nucleotides not matched to a gene: 5. The CDR3 sequence is 13 residues long. In germline, CDR1 is SQVTM, CDR2 ANQGSEA.

This rearrangement joins TRBV21-1 to TRBJ1-2; the DNA was not used to check the table's D call, TRBD1. TRBV21-1 has pseudogene status. The CDR3 sequence is 14 residues long. CDR3 sequence: CASSKVGQGLGYTF. The CDR3 DNA reads TGTGCCAGCAGCAAAGTGGGACAGGGTCTAGGCTACACCTTC.

The V and J genes are TRBV28 and TRBJ2-7, with a possible D match to TRBD1 (5 bases). This CDR3 is 12 amino acids long. Germline values: CDR1 MDHEN, CDR2 SYDVKM. Trimming stripped 10 bases from V and 6 bases from J, with 16 bases between. This chain's CDR3 is CAIKGRESEQYF. In nucleotides, the CDR3 is TGTGCCATCAAGGGCAGGGAATCCGAGCAGTACTTC.

The chain couples TRBV28 to TRBJ1-5; 9 bases align to TRBD1. This CDR3 has 15 amino acids. The junction had 9 bases not matched to a gene; V was cut back by 2 bases and J by 10 bases. CDR1 and CDR2 from the germline V gene are MDHEN and SYDVKM. Written as DNA, the CDR3 is TGTGCCAGCAGTTTACCAGGGGACAGGGTGTTTCCCCAGCATTTT. This gives the protein CASSLPGDRVFPQHF.

The chain recombines TRBV29-1 with TRBJ2-7; TRBD1 aligns across 8 bases. Germline CDR1 is SQVTM and CDR2 is ANQGSEA. V lost 0 bases, J lost 10 bases, and 11 bases stayed unmatched. CDR3 length: 14 amino acids. The CDR3 reads CSVEEGGSTGDQYF. For the CDR3, the DNA is TGCAGCGTTGAAGAGGGGGGTTCGACAGGGGACCAGTACTTC.

The J gene is TRBJ2-1, the V gene TRBV6-5, with 10 nucleotides matching TRBD1. The CDR3 extends over 15 amino acids. Trimming took 4 bases from V and 9 from J; bases not matched to a gene: 9. Germline lookup yields CDR1 MNHEY and CDR2 SVGAGI. In nucleotides, the CDR3 is TGTGCCAGCAGTTTCACCGGGACAGGGGTGGCTGAGCAGTTCTTC. Translating gives CASSFTGTGVAEQFF.

The chain employs TRBV4-2 and TRBJ2-2; no clear D. The germline V gene encodes CDR1 LGHNA and CDR2 YNFKEQ. V was clipped by 0 bases and J by 1 base, with 9 bases between them. The CDR3 runs to 16 residues. The CDR3 is CASSQDPVVNTGELFF. In nucleotides, the CDR3 is TGTGCCAGCAGCCAAGATCCAGTCGTGAACACCGGGGAGCTGTTTTTT.

The J gene is TRBJ2-1, the V gene TRBV29-1; D is possibly TRBD2 (5 bases). Germline-derived CDR1 and CDR2 are SQVTM and ANQGSEA. Trimming left V 0 bases short and J 0 bases short, with 12 bases between. This CDR3 is 16 amino acids long. This chain's CDR3 is CSVEDPGKSSYNEQFF. The CDR3, as DNA: TGCAGCGTTGAAGATCCGGGGAAGAGCTCCTACAATGAGCAGTTCTTC.

This chain links TRBV13 with TRBJ2-1; D not resolved. The germline V and J ends were trimmed by 6 bases and 2 bases, with 17 bases remaining between them. The CDR3 sequence is 16 residues long. Germline V CDR1 and CDR2: PRHDT, FYEKMQ (reference sequence). The CDR3 DNA sequence: TGTGCCAGCAGTCGAGGCGGTAGGCTGCCCTACAATGAGCAGTTCTTC. Translating gives CASSRGGRLPYNEQFF.

J is TRBJ1-1 and V is TRBV4-1; 11 bases are a match to TRBD1. Germline loops: CDR1 MGHRA, CDR2 YSYEKL. V gave up 4 bases and J gave up 6 bases; unmatched junction bases: 10. The CDR3 consists of 16 residues. CDR3 coding DNA: TGCGCCAGCAGCCGGCTGGCGGGACAGGGGGTGGCTGAAGCTTTCTTT. Its translation: CASSRLAGQGVAEAFF.